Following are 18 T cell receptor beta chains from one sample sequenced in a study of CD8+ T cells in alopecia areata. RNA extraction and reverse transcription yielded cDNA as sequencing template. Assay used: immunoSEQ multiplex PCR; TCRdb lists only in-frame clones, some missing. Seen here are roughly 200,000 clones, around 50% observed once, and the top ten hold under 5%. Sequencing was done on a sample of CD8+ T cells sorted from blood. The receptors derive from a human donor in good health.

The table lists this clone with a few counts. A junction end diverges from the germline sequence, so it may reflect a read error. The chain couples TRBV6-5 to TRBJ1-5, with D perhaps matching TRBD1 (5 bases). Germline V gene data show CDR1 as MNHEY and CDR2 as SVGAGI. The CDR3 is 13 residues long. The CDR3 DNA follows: TGTGCCAGCAGTATCACCCTCCGGGACCGCGAGTATTTT. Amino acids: CASSITLRDREYF.

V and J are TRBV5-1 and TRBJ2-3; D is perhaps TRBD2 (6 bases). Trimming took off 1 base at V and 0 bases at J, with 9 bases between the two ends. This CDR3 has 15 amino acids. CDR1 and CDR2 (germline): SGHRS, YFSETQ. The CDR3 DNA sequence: TGCGCCAGCAGCTTGTCTAGCGTTAGCACAGATACGCAGTATTTT. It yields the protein CASSLSSVSTDTQYF.

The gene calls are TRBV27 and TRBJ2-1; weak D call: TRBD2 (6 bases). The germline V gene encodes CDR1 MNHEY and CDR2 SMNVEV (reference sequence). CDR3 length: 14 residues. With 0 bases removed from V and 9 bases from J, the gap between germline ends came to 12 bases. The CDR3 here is CASSLSGGSSEQFF. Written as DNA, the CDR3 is TGTGCCAGCAGTTTATCTGGAGGGAGCAGTGAGCAGTTCTTC.

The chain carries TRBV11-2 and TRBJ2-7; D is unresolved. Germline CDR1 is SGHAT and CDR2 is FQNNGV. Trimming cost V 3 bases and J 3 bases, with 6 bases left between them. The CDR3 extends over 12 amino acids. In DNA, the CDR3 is TGTGCCAGCAGCTTCGCAAACTACGAGCAGTACTTC. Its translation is CASSFANYEQYF. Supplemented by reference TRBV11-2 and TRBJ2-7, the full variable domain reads EAGVAQSPRYKIIEKRQSVAFWCNPISGHATLYWYQQILGQGPKLLIQFQNNGVVDDSQLPKDRFSAERLKGVDSTLKIQPAKLEDSAVYLCASSFANYEQYFGPGTRLTVT.

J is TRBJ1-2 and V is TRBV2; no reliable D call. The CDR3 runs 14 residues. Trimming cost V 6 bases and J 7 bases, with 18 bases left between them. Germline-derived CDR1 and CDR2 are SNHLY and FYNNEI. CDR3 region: CASRAGISSAGYTF. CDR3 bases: TGTGCCAGCAGGGCGGGAATCTCATCCGCTGGCTACACCTTC. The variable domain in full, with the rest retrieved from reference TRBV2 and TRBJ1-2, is EPEVTQTPSHQVTQMGQEVILRCVPISNHLYFYWYRQILGQKVEFLVSFYNNEISEKSEIFDDQFSVERPDGSNFTLKIRSTKLEDSAMYFCASRAGISSAGYTFGSGTRLTVV.

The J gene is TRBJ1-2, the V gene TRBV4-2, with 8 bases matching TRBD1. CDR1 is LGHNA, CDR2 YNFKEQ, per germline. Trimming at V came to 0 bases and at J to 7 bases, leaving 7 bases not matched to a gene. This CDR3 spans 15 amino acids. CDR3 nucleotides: TGTGCCAGCAGCCAAGATGTAGGACAGGGAGGTGGCTACACCTTC. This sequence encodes CASSQDVGQGGGYTF.

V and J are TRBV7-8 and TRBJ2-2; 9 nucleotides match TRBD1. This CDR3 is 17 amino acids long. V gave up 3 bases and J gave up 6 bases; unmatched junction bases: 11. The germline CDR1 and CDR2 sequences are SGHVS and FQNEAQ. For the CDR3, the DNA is TGTGCCAGCAGCTTGGCGTGGGACAGGGCTGGACCCGGGGAGCTGTTTTTT. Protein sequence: CASSLAWDRAGPGELFF.

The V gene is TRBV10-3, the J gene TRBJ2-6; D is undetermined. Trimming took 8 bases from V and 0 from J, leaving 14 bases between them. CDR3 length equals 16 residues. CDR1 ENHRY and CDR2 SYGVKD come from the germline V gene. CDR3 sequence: CAISGPSSSGANVLTF. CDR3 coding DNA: TGTGCCATCTCGGGCCCCTCCAGCTCTGGGGCCAACGTCCTGACTTTC.

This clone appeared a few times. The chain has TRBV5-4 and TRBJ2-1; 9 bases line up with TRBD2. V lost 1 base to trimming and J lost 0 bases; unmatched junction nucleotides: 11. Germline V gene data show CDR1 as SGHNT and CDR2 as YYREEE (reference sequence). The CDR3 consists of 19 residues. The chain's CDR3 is CASSLSLAGPRSSYNEQFF. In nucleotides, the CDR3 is TGTGCCAGCAGCTTGAGTCTAGCGGGGCCCCGTAGCTCCTACAATGAGCAGTTCTTC.

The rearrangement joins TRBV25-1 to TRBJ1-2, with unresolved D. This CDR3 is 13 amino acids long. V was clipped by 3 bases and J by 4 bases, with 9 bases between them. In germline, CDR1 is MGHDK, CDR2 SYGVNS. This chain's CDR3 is CASSDVGSYGYTF. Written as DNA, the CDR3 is TGTGCCAGCAGTGACGTGGGGTCCTATGGCTACACCTTC.

The CDR3, as DNA: TGCGCCAGCAGCCTCACCCGGGGGGGTGGGGATACGCAGTATTTT. Translated: CASSLTRGGGDTQYF. The V call is TRBV10-2, the J call TRBJ2-3; 8 nucleotides match TRBD2. The CDR3 runs 15 residues. Germline CDR1 WSHSY, CDR2 SAAADI. The ends lost 6 bases at V and 6 bases at J; junction bases unmatched: 11.

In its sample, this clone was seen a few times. CDR3 in amino acids: CSVEGGEGYGYTF. The CDR3, as DNA: TGCAGCGTTGAAGGGGGAGAAGGCTATGGCTACACCTTC. The gene calls are TRBV29-1 and TRBJ1-2; the D is unclear. The CDR3 extends over 13 amino acids. The germline V and J ends were trimmed by 1 base and 4 bases, with 10 bases remaining between them. Germline loops: CDR1 SQVTM, CDR2 ANQGSEA. Together with reference TRBV29-1 and TRBJ1-2, the CDR3 gives the full variable domain: SAVISQKPSRDICQRGTSLTIQCQVDSQVTMMFWYRQQPGQSLTLIATANQGSEATYESGFVIDKFPISRPNLTFSTLTVSNMSPEDSSIYLCSVEGGEGYGYTFGSGTRLTVV.

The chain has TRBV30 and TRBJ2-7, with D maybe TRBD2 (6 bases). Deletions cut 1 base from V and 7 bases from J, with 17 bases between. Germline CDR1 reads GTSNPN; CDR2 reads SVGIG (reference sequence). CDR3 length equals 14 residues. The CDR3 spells CAWSAGWDWGEQYF. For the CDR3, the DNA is TGTGCCTGGAGTGCGGGATGGGACTGGGGAGAGCAGTACTTC.

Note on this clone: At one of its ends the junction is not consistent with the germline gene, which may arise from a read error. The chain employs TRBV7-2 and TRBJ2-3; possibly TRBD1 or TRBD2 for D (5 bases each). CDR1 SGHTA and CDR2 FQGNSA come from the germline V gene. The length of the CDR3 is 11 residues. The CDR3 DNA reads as TGTGCCAGCAGCTTAGTAGGGGACGCTTGTTTT. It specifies CASSLVGDACF.

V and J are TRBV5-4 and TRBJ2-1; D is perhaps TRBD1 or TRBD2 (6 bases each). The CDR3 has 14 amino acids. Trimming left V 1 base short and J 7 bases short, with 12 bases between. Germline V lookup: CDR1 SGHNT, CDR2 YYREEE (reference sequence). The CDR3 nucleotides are TGTGCCAGCAGCTTGAAGGGGGGAGTGAATGAGCAGTTCTTC. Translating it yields CASSLKGGVNEQFF.

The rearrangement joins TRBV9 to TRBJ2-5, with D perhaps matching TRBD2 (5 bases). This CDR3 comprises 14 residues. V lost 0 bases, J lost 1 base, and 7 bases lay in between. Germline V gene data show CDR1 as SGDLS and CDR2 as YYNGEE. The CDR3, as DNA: TGTGCCAGCAGCGTAGCGGGGATCCAAGAGACCCAGTACTTC. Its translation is CASSVAGIQETQYF.

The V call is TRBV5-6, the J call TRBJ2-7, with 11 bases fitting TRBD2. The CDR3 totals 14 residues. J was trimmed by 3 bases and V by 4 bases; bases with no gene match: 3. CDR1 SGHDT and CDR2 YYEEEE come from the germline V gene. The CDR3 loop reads CASSPTSGDYEQYF. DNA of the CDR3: TGTGCCAGCAGCCCGACTAGCGGGGACTACGAGCAGTACTTC.

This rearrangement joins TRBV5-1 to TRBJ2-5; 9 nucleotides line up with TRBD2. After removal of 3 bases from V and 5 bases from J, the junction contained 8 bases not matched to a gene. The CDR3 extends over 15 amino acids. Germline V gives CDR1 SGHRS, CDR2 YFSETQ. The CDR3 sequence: CASSYRASGEETQYF. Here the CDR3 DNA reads TGCGCCAGCAGCTACCGGGCTAGCGGGGAGGAGACCCAGTACTTC.